A selection of T cell receptor beta chains follows, all from one sample in a study of early T cells in non-severe SARS-CoV-2 infection. TCRdb re-derived calls from the 5' RACE reads in MiXCR, one entry per CDR3 protein. The repertoire has tens of thousands of distinct CDR3 sequences, under 6.5% of them found once; the top ten carry about 26%. The specimen sequenced was whole blood. These receptors were obtained from an adult who was a healthcare worker with PCR-confirmed SARS-CoV-2 infection or an uninfected control (not recorded which). The CDR3 runs from the conserved cysteine through the conserved F or W. Fields, in order: clone size, CDR3 length, D gene, V gene, J gene, CDR3 DNA, CDR3 protein. A D gene is named only where the DNA matches it firmly. Not all rows give a size; the values are once, few, many and, for expanded clones, a class.

size: NA
length: 11
D: NA
V: TRBV3-1
J: TRBJ1-4
DNA: TGTGCCAGCAGCCAGAGTGAAAAACTGTTTTTT
CDR3: CASSQSEKLFF

size: many
length: 17
D: TRBD1
V: TRBV11-2
J: TRBJ1-6
DNA: TGTGCCAGCAGCTCCCGGGACAGGGGGGGCTATAATTCACCCCTCCACTTT
CDR3: CASSSRDRGGYNSPLHF

size: many
length: 15
D: NA
V: TRBV7-9
J: TRBJ1-4
DNA: TGTGCCAGCAGCTTTGGACGGGCAACTAATGAAAAACTGTTTTTT
CDR3: CASSFGRATNEKLFF

size: NA
length: 15
D: TRBD2
V: TRBV5-4
J: TRBJ2-3
DNA: TGTGCCAGCAGCTCTGCGGGGGGGAGCACAGATACGCAGTATTTT
CDR3: CASSSAGGSTDTQYF

size: many
length: 15
D: TRBD2
V: TRBV7-9
J: TRBJ2-5
DNA: TGTGCCAGCAGCTTAGTGAGCGGGAGTACGAAGACCCAGTACTTC
CDR3: CASSLVSGSTKTQYF

size: NA
length: 15
D: TRBD1
V: TRBV12-5
J: TRBJ1-2
DNA: TGTGCTAGTGGTTCGCTGGGGGACAGGGACGTCGGCTACACCTTC
CDR3: CASGSLGDRDVGYTF

size: NA
length: 11
D: NA
V: TRBV6-1
J: TRBJ1-6
DNA: TGTGCCAGCAGGGAAGGGGTCACCCTCCACTTT
CDR3: CASREGVTLHF

size: many
length: 11
D: TRBD1
V: TRBV29-1
J: TRBJ2-7
DNA: TGCAGCGTCGAGGACAGGGCCGAGCAGTACTTC
CDR3: CSVEDRAEQYF

size: many
length: 12
D: TRBD1
V: TRBV2
J: TRBJ2-5
DNA: TGTGCCATCAGGACAGGGAAAGAGACCCAGTACTTC
CDR3: CAIRTGKETQYF

size: many
length: 15
D: TRBD1
V: TRBV7-2
J: TRBJ2-7
DNA: TGTGCCAGCAGCTTAAGCAGGGGGAGATGGTACGAGCAGTACTTC
CDR3: CASSLSRGRWYEQYF

size: many
length: 14
D: NA
V: TRBV11-1
J: TRBJ2-5
DNA: TGTGCCAGCAGCTTAAGGGGCTCCCTGGAGACCCAGTACTTC
CDR3: CASSLRGSLETQYF

size: many
length: 13
D: TRBD2
V: TRBV7-9
J: TRBJ2-1
DNA: TGTGCCAGCGGGACTAGCGGGATTTTCGAGCAGTTCTTC
CDR3: CASGTSGIFEQFF

size: few
length: 15
D: NA
V: TRBV4-2
J: TRBJ2-3
DNA: TGTGCCAGCAGCCAAGTTTCGAGCCAGGCAGATACGCAGTATTTT
CDR3: CASSQVSSQADTQYF

size: few
length: 17
D: NA
V: TRBV4-3
J: TRBJ1-1
DNA: TGCGCCAGCAGCCAAAAAAAACTGACTGGGCCGGTCACTGAAGCTTTCTTT
CDR3: CASSQKKLTGPVTEAFF

size: many
length: 14
D: NA
V: TRBV19
J: TRBJ2-7
DNA: TGTGCCAGTAGTATTTTAAACGGTCCCTACGAGCAGTACTTC
CDR3: CASSILNGPYEQYF

size: many
length: 15
D: NA
V: TRBV2
J: TRBJ2-3
DNA: TGTGCCAGCAGTGAGGTAGCGGTCTTCACAGATACGCAGTATTTT
CDR3: CASSEVAVFTDTQYF

size: NA
length: 13
D: TRBD1
V: TRBV24-1
J: TRBJ2-5
DNA: TGTGCCACCAGTGATGGACAGGTTGAGACCCAGTACTTC
CDR3: CATSDGQVETQYF

size: many
length: 17
D: TRBD2
V: TRBV7-9
J: TRBJ2-1
DNA: TGTGCCAGCAGCTCGATCCCGGGACTAGCGGGACGCAATGAGCAGTTCTTC
CDR3: CASSSIPGLAGRNEQFF

size: few
length: 15
D: TRBD2
V: TRBV7-9
J: TRBJ2-7
DNA: TGTGCCAGCAGCTTAGCGGGGACTAGCGGGAGCGAGCAGTACTTC
CDR3: CASSLAGTSGSEQYF

size: many
length: 14
D: NA
V: TRBV7-6
J: TRBJ1-1
DNA: TGTGCCAGCAGCTTAGGAGGGGGAAACACTGAAGCTTTCTTT
CDR3: CASSLGGGNTEAFF

size: many
length: 13
D: TRBD1
V: TRBV11-2
J: TRBJ2-7
DNA: TGTGCCAGCAGCTCGGACAGGACTTACGAGCAGTACTTC
CDR3: CASSSDRTYEQYF

size: many
length: 11
D: NA
V: TRBV4-2
J: TRBJ1-2
DNA: TGTGCCAGCAGCCAAGGCTCATATCTTTCCTTC
CDR3: CASSQGSYLSF

size: many
length: 14
D: NA
V: TRBV7-2
J: TRBJ2-7
DNA: TGTGCCAGCAGCCCACAGGGGAGGAACTACGAGCAGTACTTC
CDR3: CASSPQGRNYEQYF

size: many
length: 15
D: TRBD2
V: TRBV20-1
J: TRBJ2-3
DNA: TGCAGTGCTGGAGTAGCGGGAGACGCCACAGATACGCAGTATTTT
CDR3: CSAGVAGDATDTQYF

size: many
length: 13
D: TRBD1
V: TRBV12-3/TRBV12-4
J: TRBJ1-2
DNA: TGTGCCAGCAGACCTGACAGGGCCTATGGCTACACCTTC
CDR3: CASRPDRAYGYTF

size: few
length: 14
D: TRBD1
V: TRBV18
J: TRBJ2-7
DNA: TGTGCCAGCTCACGTAGGACAGGCTCCTACGAGCAGTACTTC
CDR3: CASSRRTGSYEQYF

size: many
length: 17
D: TRBD1
V: TRBV5-4
J: TRBJ2-4
DNA: TGTGCCATGACCCGGGACAGGACTACCCTAGCCAAAAACATTCAGTACTTC
CDR3: CAMTRDRTTLAKNIQYF

size: many
length: 14
D: TRBD1
V: TRBV7-9
J: TRBJ2-7
DNA: TGTGCCAGCAGCCAGACAGGGTTCTCCTACGAGCAGTACTTC
CDR3: CASSQTGFSYEQYF

size: NA
length: 13
D: NA
V: TRBV19
J: TRBJ2-7
DNA: TGTGCCAGTAGTATCGTCCTGCGCGCCGAGCAGTACTTC
CDR3: CASSIVLRAEQYF

size: NA
length: 15
D: TRBD1
V: TRBV5-1
J: TRBJ1-1
DNA: TGCGCCAGCAGCAGGGACAGGGGGTTTGGCACTGAAGCTTTCTTT
CDR3: CASSRDRGFGTEAFF

size: many
length: 20
D: NA
V: TRBV1
J: TRBJ2-3
DNA: TGCACCAGCAGCCGCCTAGGGACTAGGGGGACGTTACGAGGCACAGATACGCAGTATTTT
CDR3: CTSSRLGTRGTLRGTDTQYF

size: few
length: 16
D: NA
V: TRBV20-1
J: TRBJ1-1
DNA: TGCAGTGCTAGAGATCACCTCCAGGCTATGAACACTGAAGCTTTCTTT
CDR3: CSARDHLQAMNTEAFF

size: many
length: 14
D: NA
V: TRBV5-1
J: TRBJ2-6
DNA: TGCGCCAGCAGCCTGGGCACTGGGGCCAACGTCCTGACTTTC
CDR3: CASSLGTGANVLTF

size: many
length: 13
D: TRBD1
V: TRBV30
J: TRBJ1-1
DNA: TGTGCCTGGAGGACAGGGGAGTTCACTGAAGCTTTCTTT
CDR3: CAWRTGEFTEAFF

size: many
length: 14
D: NA
V: TRBV20-1
J: TRBJ1-5
DNA: TGCAGTGCTCAACCCGACAGGCCCAATCAGCCCCAGCATTTT
CDR3: CSAQPDRPNQPQHF

size: many
length: 11
D: NA
V: TRBV11-2
J: TRBJ2-3
DNA: TGTGCCAGCAGGATCACAGATACGCAGTATTTT
CDR3: CASRITDTQYF

size: few
length: 12
D: NA
V: TRBV6-5
J: TRBJ2-1
DNA: TGTGCCACCAGTTGGGGTTACAATGAGCAGTTCTTC
CDR3: CATSWGYNEQFF

size: many
length: 15
D: TRBD1
V: TRBV5-4
J: TRBJ2-7
DNA: TGTGCCAGCAGCTTACTACCCGGGACAGGGGTTGAGCAGTACTTC
CDR3: CASSLLPGTGVEQYF

size: few
length: 15
D: NA
V: TRBV10-3
J: TRBJ1-2
DNA: TGTGCCATCAGTGAAGTTTTAGGACTGAACTATGGCTACACCTTC
CDR3: CAISEVLGLNYGYTF

size: few
length: 15
D: NA
V: TRBV30
J: TRBJ1-2
DNA: TGTGCCTGGAGTGCCCAACCCCACTATTACTATGGCTACACCTTC
CDR3: CAWSAQPHYYYGYTF

size: many
length: 15
D: TRBD1
V: TRBV7-2
J: TRBJ1-1
DNA: TGTGCCAGCAGCTTAGTTGGGACAGGGGACACTGAAGCTTTCTTT
CDR3: CASSLVGTGDTEAFF

size: NA
length: 13
D: NA
V: TRBV5-1
J: TRBJ2-7
DNA: TGCGCCAGCAGCTTGGAAGACAGCTACGAGCAGTACTTC
CDR3: CASSLEDSYEQYF

size: many
length: 14
D: NA
V: TRBV20-1
J: TRBJ2-7
DNA: TGCAGTGCTAAAGGGACATTAAGCTCCTACGAGCAGTACTTC
CDR3: CSAKGTLSSYEQYF

size: many
length: 16
D: TRBD1
V: TRBV3-1
J: TRBJ2-7
DNA: TGTGCCAGCAGCCGGACCGCCGGGACAGGGGGCTACGAGCAGTACTTC
CDR3: CASSRTAGTGGYEQYF

size: many
length: 12
D: NA
V: TRBV13
J: TRBJ2-2
DNA: TGTGCCAGCAGCTTAGCGTCCGGGGAGCTGTTTTTT
CDR3: CASSLASGELFF

size: many
length: 13
D: TRBD1
V: TRBV6-1
J: TRBJ2-2
DNA: TGTGCCAGCAGAGGGGGCGGCGTCGGGGAGCTGTTTTTT
CDR3: CASRGGGVGELFF

size: NA
length: 14
D: NA
V: TRBV12-3/TRBV12-4
J: TRBJ1-1
DNA: TGTGCCAGCATCTGGAGGGAAATGAACACTGAAGCTTTCTTT
CDR3: CASIWREMNTEAFF

size: many
length: 15
D: TRBD2
V: TRBV5-4
J: TRBJ2-2
DNA: TGTGCCAGCAGCCCCGGACTAGCCCTGTCCGGGGAGCTGTTTTTT
CDR3: CASSPGLALSGELFF

size: many
length: 17
D: NA
V: TRBV10-3
J: TRBJ2-3
DNA: TGTGCCACCGACGAAGGGGTTAGCGGAGCCAGCACAGATACGCAGTATTTT
CDR3: CATDEGVSGASTDTQYF

size: many
length: 15
D: NA
V: TRBV11-2
J: TRBJ2-5
DNA: TGTGCCAGCAGCTTAGCCACGGGAGTACCAGAGACCCAGTACTTC
CDR3: CASSLATGVPETQYF

size: NA
length: 13
D: NA
V: TRBV3-1
J: TRBJ1-5
DNA: TGTGCCAGCAGCCAAAGTCCCAATCAGCCCCAGCATTTT
CDR3: CASSQSPNQPQHF

size: many
length: 13
D: NA
V: TRBV20-1
J: TRBJ2-1
DNA: TGCAGTGCTAGAGATCCGACCTCCAATGAGCAGTTCTTC
CDR3: CSARDPTSNEQFF

size: many
length: 15
D: NA
V: TRBV7-2
J: TRBJ2-5
DNA: TGTGCCAGCAGCTTAACAGGGTTGGGACAAGAGACCCAGTACTTC
CDR3: CASSLTGLGQETQYF

size: many
length: 15
D: NA
V: TRBV30
J: TRBJ2-3
DNA: TGTGCCTGGAGGGGACCAAACCGAGGGGCCGATACGCAGTATTTT
CDR3: CAWRGPNRGADTQYF